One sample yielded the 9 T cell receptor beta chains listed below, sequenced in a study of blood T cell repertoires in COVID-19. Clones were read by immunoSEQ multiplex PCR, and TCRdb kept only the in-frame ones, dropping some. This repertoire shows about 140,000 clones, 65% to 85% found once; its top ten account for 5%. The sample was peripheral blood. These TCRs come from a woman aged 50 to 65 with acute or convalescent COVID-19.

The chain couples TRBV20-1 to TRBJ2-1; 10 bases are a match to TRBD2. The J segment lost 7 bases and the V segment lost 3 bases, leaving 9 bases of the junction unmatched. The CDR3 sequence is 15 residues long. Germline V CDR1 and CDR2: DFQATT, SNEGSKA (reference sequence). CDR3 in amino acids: CSASASGGAGNEQFF. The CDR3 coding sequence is TGCAGTGCTAGTGCAAGCGGGGGGGCGGGAAATGAGCAGTTCTTC.

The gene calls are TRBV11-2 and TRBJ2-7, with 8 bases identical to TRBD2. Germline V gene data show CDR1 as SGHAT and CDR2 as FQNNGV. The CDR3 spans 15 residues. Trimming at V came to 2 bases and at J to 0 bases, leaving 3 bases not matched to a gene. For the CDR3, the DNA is TGTGCCAGCAGCTTACAGCGGGGGAGCTCCTACGAGCAGTACTTC. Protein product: CASSLQRGSSYEQYF.

CDR3 bases: TGCAGCGCTTGCACGGACAGGGGGGACCGGGACATTCAGTACTTC. Residues: CSACTDRGDRDIQYF. The J gene is TRBJ2-4, the V gene TRBV29-1; the match to TRBD1 covers 10 bases. Germline trimming cut 7 bases from V and 8 bases from J; bases unmatched to any gene: 14. CDR1 and CDR2 (germline): SQVTM, ANQGSEA. The CDR3 runs to 15 residues.

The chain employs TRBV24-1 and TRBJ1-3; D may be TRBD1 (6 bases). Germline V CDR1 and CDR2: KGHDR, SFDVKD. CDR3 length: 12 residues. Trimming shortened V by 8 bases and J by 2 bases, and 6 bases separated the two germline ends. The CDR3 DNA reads TGTGCCACCAAGGGGGCTGGAAACACCATATATTTT. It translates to CATKGAGNTIYF.

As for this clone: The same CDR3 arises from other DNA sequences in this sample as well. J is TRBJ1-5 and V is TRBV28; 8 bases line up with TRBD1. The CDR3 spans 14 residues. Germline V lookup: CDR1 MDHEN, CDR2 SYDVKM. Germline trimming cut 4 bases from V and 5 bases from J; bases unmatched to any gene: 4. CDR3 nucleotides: TGTGCCAGCAGTTCCGGACAGGGCGATCAGCCCCAGCATTTT. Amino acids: CASSSGQGDQPQHF.

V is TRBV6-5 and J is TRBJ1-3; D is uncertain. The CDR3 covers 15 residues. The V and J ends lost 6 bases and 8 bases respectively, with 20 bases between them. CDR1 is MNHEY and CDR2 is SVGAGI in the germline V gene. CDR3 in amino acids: CASSPTTPWWDTIYF. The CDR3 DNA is TGTGCCAGCAGCCCGACTACCCCTTGGTGGGACACCATATATTTT.

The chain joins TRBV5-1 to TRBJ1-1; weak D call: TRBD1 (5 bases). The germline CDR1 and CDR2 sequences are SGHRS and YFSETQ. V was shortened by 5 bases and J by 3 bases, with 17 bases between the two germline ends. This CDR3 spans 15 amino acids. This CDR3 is CASRAGNFIDTEAFF. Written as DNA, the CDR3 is TGCGCCAGCAGGGCAGGGAATTTTATCGACACTGAAGCTTTCTTT. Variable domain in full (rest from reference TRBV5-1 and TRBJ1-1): KAGVTQTPRYLIKTRGQQVTLSCSPISGHRSVSWYQQTPGQGLQFLFEYFSETQRNKGNFPGRFSGRQFSNSRSEMNVSTLELGDSALYLCASRAGNFIDTEAFFGQGTRLTVV.

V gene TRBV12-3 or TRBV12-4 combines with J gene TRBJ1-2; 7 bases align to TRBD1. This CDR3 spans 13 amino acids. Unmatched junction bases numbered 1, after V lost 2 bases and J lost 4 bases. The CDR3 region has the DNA TGTGCCAGCAGTTTAAGACAGGGCTATGGCTACACCTTC. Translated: CASSLRQGYGYTF.

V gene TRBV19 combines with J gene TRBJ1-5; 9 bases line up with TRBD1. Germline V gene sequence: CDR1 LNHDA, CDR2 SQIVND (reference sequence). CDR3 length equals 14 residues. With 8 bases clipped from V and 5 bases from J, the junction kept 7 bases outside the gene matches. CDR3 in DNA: TGTGCCAGTGTACCGGACAGGGGATATCAGCCCCAGCATTTT. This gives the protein CASVPDRGYQPQHF. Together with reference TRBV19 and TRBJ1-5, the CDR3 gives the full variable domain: DGGITQSPKYLFRKEGQNVTLSCEQNLNHDAMYWYRQDPGQGLRLIYYSQIVNDFQKGDIAEGYSVSREKKESFPLTVTSAQKNPTAFYLCASVPDRGYQPQHFGDGTRLSIL.